One sample yielded the 19 T cell receptor beta chains listed below, sequenced in a study of blood T cell repertoires in COVID-19. Profiling relied on immunoSEQ multiplex PCR, and the TCRdb table lists in-frame clones only, not all of them. The table records 200,000 or so clones, less than 90% of them present only once. Sequences were obtained from peripheral blood. These receptors originate from a woman over 75 with COVID-19, enrolled during active disease.

The genes are TRBV28 and TRBJ1-5, with D perhaps TRBD1 (6 bases). The length of the CDR3 is 15 residues. Trimming shortened V by 6 bases and J by 4 bases, and 16 bases separated the two germline ends. Germline loops: CDR1 MDHEN, CDR2 SYDVKM. In DNA, the CDR3 is TGTGCCAGCAGGACTCAGGGGCTCCTTAATCAGCCCCAGCATTTT. Amino acid sequence: CASRTQGLLNQPQHF.

This chain connects TRBV12-3 or TRBV12-4 to TRBJ2-7; possibly TRBD2 for D (6 bases). V was shortened by 6 bases and J by 4 bases, with 13 bases between the two germline ends. The CDR3 contains 13 residues. CDR3 sequence reads: CASRRDSEYEQYF. CDR3 DNA: TGTGCCAGCAGACGGGACTCCGAGTACGAGCAGTACTTC.

The gene calls are TRBV12-3 or TRBV12-4 and TRBJ1-1, with D unclear. The CDR3 is 12 residues long. With 7 bases removed from V and 8 bases from J, the gap between germline ends came to 14 bases. The CDR3 sequence is CASTTGDFEAFF. CDR3 nucleotides: TGTGCCAGCACCACTGGAGATTTCGAAGCTTTCTTT.

V and J are TRBV28 and TRBJ2-7; 8 bases fit TRBD2. J gave up 2 bases and V 6 bases, and 3 bases lay outside the gene matches. Germline values: CDR1 MDHEN, CDR2 SYDVKM. CDR3 length equals 13 residues. The CDR3 sequence is CASRDSGTYEQYF. CDR3 coding DNA: TGTGCCAGCAGAGATAGCGGGACCTACGAGCAGTACTTC.

The chain uses TRBV28 and TRBJ1-6, with D possibly TRBD1 on 5 matching bases. This CDR3 has 13 residues. V lost 4 bases, J lost 11 bases, and 12 bases lay in between. The germline V gene has CDR1 MDHEN and CDR2 SYDVKM. CDR3 residues: CASSWKGETPLHF. The CDR3 DNA reads as TGTGCCAGCAGTTGGAAAGGGGAAACACCCCTCCACTTT.

The J gene is TRBJ1-5, the V gene TRBV10-3; D unresolved. V gave up 2 bases and J gave up 4 bases, with 6 bases separating them. The CDR3 spans 13 residues. Per germline, CDR1 ENHRY and CDR2 SYGVKD. The CDR3 bases are TGTGCCATCAGTGAGGAGGGTAATCAGCCCCAGCATTTT. Its protein product is CAISEEGNQPQHF.

This sequence joins TRBV3-1 (or the pseudogene TRBV3-2) and TRBJ2-3; 8 bases map to TRBD2. This CDR3 has 15 amino acids. V shed 4 bases, J shed 4 bases, and the junction held 7 bases outside the gene matches. CDR1 is LGHDT and CDR2 is YNNKEL in the germline V gene (reference sequence). The CDR3 loop is CASSRRGGEADTQYF. The CDR3 DNA reads as TGTGCCAGCAGCCGACGGGGGGGGGAGGCAGATACGCAGTATTTT.

The J gene is TRBJ2-1, the V gene TRBV24-1; the D gene is possibly TRBD2 (6 bases). The CDR3 is 16 residues long. CDR1 is KGHDR and CDR2 is SFDVKD in the germline V gene. Trimming shortened V by 4 bases and J by 0 bases, and 12 bases separated the two germline ends. The CDR3 DNA reads as TGTGCCACCAGTGACCTTGGGGGGAGCTCCTACAATGAGCAGTTCTTC. This encodes CATSDLGGSSYNEQFF.

This chain connects TRBV7-8 to TRBJ1-1; 11 nucleotides agree with TRBD1. CDR1 is SGHVS and CDR2 is FQNEAQ in the germline V gene. The CDR3 consists of 16 residues. Germline trimming cut 5 bases from V and 5 bases from J; bases unmatched to any gene: 10. CDR3 in amino acids: CASSPRTGGGWTEAFF. CDR3 in DNA: TGTGCCAGCAGCCCCCGGACAGGGGGCGGGTGGACTGAAGCTTTCTTT.

The V and J genes are TRBV7-9 and TRBJ2-1, with D perhaps matching TRBD2 (6 bases). CDR3 length: 17 residues. Germline CDR1 and CDR2: SEHNR and FQNEAQ (reference sequence). The germline V and J ends were trimmed by 5 bases and 7 bases, with 24 bases remaining between them. CDR3 DNA sequence: TGTGCCAGCAGCGGCTACCGGGACTTAAGTCGTGCTAATGAGCAGTTCTTC. This sequence encodes CASSGYRDLSRANEQFF.

This chain uses TRBV12-3 or TRBV12-4 with TRBJ1-1; D may be TRBD1 (5 bases). The CDR3 is made up of 12 amino acids. Trimming removed 6 bases at V and 7 bases at J, with 12 bases between. CDR3 sequence reads: CASSGGVGEAFF. CDR3 sequence (DNA): TGTGCCAGCAGCGGGGGGGTAGGTGAAGCTTTCTTT.

This clone was counted only a few times. The CDR3 spells CASSQERGPYNEQFF. In DNA form, the CDR3 reads TGTGCCAGCAGCCAAGAGCGGGGGCCCTACAATGAGCAGTTCTTC. The chain uses TRBV3-1 (or the pseudogene TRBV3-2) and TRBJ2-1; possibly TRBD2 for D (7 bases). The germline V and J ends were trimmed by 0 bases and 2 bases, with 8 bases remaining between them. The CDR3 extends over 15 amino acids. Germline V gene data show CDR1 as LGHDT and CDR2 as YNNKEL (reference sequence).

V gene TRBV3-1 (or the pseudogene TRBV3-2) combines with J gene TRBJ2-1; D call uncertain. V gave up 4 bases and J gave up 0 bases, with 10 bases separating them. The germline gives CDR1 LGHDT, CDR2 YNNKEL (reference sequence). This CDR3 contains 15 residues. CDR3 loop: CASSLTWSSYNEQFF. The CDR3 DNA reads as TGTGCCAGCAGCCTCACCTGGAGCTCCTACAATGAGCAGTTCTTC.

There are a few counts of this clone. J is TRBJ1-5 and V is TRBV7-8; D is possibly TRBD1 (6 bases). The CDR3 totals 14 residues. In germline, CDR1 is SGHVS, CDR2 FQNEAQ. V lost 6 bases to trimming and J lost 1 base, with 10 bases between them. The CDR3 is CASRKGESNQPQHF. CDR3 coding DNA: TGTGCCAGCAGGAAGGGGGAGAGCAATCAGCCCCAGCATTTT.

V and J are TRBV6-1 and TRBJ2-5; D gene uncertain. The CDR3 sequence is 13 residues long. With 3 bases removed from V and 9 bases from J, the gap between germline ends came to 14 bases. Germline-derived CDR1 and CDR2 are MNHNS and SASEGT. CDR3 amino acids: CASSDTVNGPQYF. For the CDR3, the DNA is TGTGCCAGCAGTGATACGGTGAATGGGCCCCAGTACTTC.

The chain has TRBV28 and TRBJ2-7, with TRBD1 matching 11 bases. The ends lost 7 bases at V and 3 bases at J; junction bases unmatched: 5. CDR3 size: 14 residues. Per germline, CDR1 MDHEN and CDR2 SYDVKM. The CDR3 DNA is TGTGCCAGCACCAGGACAGGGGGCAACTACGAGCAGTACGTC. It is translated as CASTRTGGNYEQYV.

This clone was recorded only once. The V call is TRBV9, the J call TRBJ2-7; possibly TRBD1 for D (5 bases). Trimming pared 3 bases from V and 7 bases from J, leaving 11 bases between. Germline values: CDR1 SGDLS, CDR2 YYNGEE. The CDR3 is 12 amino acids. CDR3 residues: CASSGTGPEQYF. The CDR3 DNA is TGTGCCAGCAGCGGCACAGGTCCGGAGCAGTACTTC.

The chain has TRBV7-9 and TRBJ1-5, with a weak D call TRBD1 (5 bases). V was cut by 1 base and J by 0 bases, with 7 bases left in between. This CDR3 has 15 residues. CDR1 SEHNR and CDR2 FQNEAQ come from the germline V gene (reference sequence). The CDR3 sequence: CASSLGGHSNQPQHF. CDR3 DNA: TGTGCCAGCAGCTTAGGCGGACATAGCAATCAGCCCCAGCATTTT.

The CDR3 loop is CASSLARGWGNEQFF. CDR3 nucleotide sequence: TGTGCCAGCAGCTTAGCCAGGGGTTGGGGGAATGAGCAGTTCTTC. The gene calls are TRBV7-9 and TRBJ2-1; D is possibly TRBD1 (6 bases). Trimming took off 0 bases at V and 7 bases at J, with 13 bases between the two ends. Germline CDR1 SEHNR, CDR2 FQNEAQ (reference sequence). The CDR3 loop spans 15 amino acids.